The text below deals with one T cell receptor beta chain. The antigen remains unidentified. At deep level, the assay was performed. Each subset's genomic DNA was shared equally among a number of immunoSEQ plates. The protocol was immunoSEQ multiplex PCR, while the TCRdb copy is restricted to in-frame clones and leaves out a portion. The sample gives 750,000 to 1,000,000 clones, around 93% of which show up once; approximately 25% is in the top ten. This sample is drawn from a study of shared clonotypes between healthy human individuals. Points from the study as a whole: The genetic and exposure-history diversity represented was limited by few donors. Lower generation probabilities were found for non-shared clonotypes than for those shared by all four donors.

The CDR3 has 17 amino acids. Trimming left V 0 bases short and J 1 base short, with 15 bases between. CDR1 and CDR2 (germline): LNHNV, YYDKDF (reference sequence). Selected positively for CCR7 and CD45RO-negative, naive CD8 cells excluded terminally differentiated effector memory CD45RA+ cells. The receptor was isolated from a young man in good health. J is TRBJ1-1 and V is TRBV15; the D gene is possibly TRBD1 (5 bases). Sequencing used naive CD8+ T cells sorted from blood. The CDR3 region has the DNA TGTGCCACCAGCAGAGATGATTGGGGGATAAGGAACACTGAAGCTTTCTTT. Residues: CATSRDDWGIRNTEAFF.